These T cell receptor beta chains were read from a single sample in a study of PD-1 blockade in classical Hodgkin lymphoma. Sequencing was performed with immunoSEQ multiplex PCR; in TCRdb, only in-frame clones are kept and a portion is missing. The sample yields some 96,000 clones, approximately 83% seen once. The sample here was peripheral blood mononuclear cells (PBMCs), taken at baseline. The receptors were gathered from a human donor with classical Hodgkin lymphoma. CDR3s include the opening cysteine and the closing phenylalanine or tryptophan. A D gene is named only where the DNA matches it firmly. Clone size is stated in some rows and not others, as once, few, many or a class when expanded.

size	J	V	D	CDR3	DNA
.	TRBJ2-7	TRBV7-9	.	CASSLEYEQYF	TGTGCCAGCAGCTTAGAATACGAGCAGTACTTC
.	TRBJ1-1	TRBV7-8	.	CASSLQGLGTEAFF	TGTGCCAGCAGCTTGCAGGGTCTGGGGACTGAAGCTTTCTTT
.	TRBJ2-5	TRBV19	TRBD2	CASRLAGGETQYF	TGTGCCAGTAGGTTAGCGGGAGGAGAGACCCAGTACTTC
few	TRBJ2-7	TRBV6-5	.	CASSYSPSSPYEQYF	TGTGCCAGCAGTTACTCGCCTAGCTCTCCCTACGAGCAGTACTTC
.	TRBJ2-7	TRBV7-2	TRBD2	CASSLAGSGTYEQYF	TGTGCCAGCAGCTTAGCGGGTAGCGGGACCTACGAGCAGTACTTC
.	TRBJ1-5	TRBV15	.	CATSRTYLQPQHF	TGTGCCACCAGCCGAACCTATCTTCAGCCCCAGCATTTT
.	TRBJ1-1	TRBV6-6	TRBD1	CASSSLGQGDTEAFF	TGTGCCAGCAGCTCCCTGGGACAGGGGGACACTGAAGCTTTCTTT
many	TRBJ1-5	TRBV6-1	.	CATSLGQPQHF	TGTGCCACCTCGCTCGGTCAGCCCCAGCATTTT
few	TRBJ1-1	TRBV29-1	TRBD1	CSAVTRTGPMNTEAFF	TGCAGCGCCGTGACAAGGACAGGGCCAATGAACACTGAAGCTTTCTTT
.	TRBJ2-2	TRBV5-5	.	CASSLVWTGELFF	TGTGCCAGCAGCTTGGTCTGGACCGGGGAGCTGTTTTTT
.	TRBJ2-3	TRBV4-1	TRBD2	CASSLVTSGSENTQYF	TGCGCCAGCAGCCTCGTAACTAGCGGGAGTGAAAATACGCAGTATTTT
.	TRBJ2-5	TRBV5-1	.	CASSDQTQETQYF	TGCGCCAGCAGCGATCAGACCCAAGAGACCCAGTACTTC
.	TRBJ2-4	TRBV2	TRBD2	CASKEGLAGGLAKNIQYF	TGTGCCAGCAAGGAGGGACTAGCGGGAGGCCTAGCCAAAAACATTCAGTACTTC
.	TRBJ2-2	TRBV5-1	TRBD1	CASNEGARRAGELFF	TGCGCCAGCAACGAGGGGGCTAGAAGGGCCGGGGAGCTGTTTTTT
.	TRBJ1-1	TRBV9	.	CASSQRDTAEAFF	TGTGCCAGCAGCCAGCGGGACACAGCGGAAGCTTTCTTT
few	TRBJ2-5	TRBV10-3	.	CASRHETETQYF	TGTGCCAGCCGACATGAGACCGAGACCCAGTACTTC
.	TRBJ2-7	TRBV19	.	CASSTGVSYEQYF	TGTGCCAGTAGTACCGGGGTCTCCTACGAGCAGTACTTC
.	TRBJ2-7	TRBV5-8	TRBD1	CASRSSAGTGTYEQYF	TGTGCCAGCAGATCTTCCGCCGGGACAGGGACCTACGAGCAGTACTTC
once	TRBJ2-1	TRBV9	TRBD1	CASSTRTGPNNEQFF	TGTGCCAGCAGCACTCGGACAGGGCCAAACAATGAGCAGTTCTTC
.	TRBJ2-5	TRBV28	.	CASSYGLARETQYF	TGTGCCAGCAGTTATGGTCTGGCCAGGGAGACCCAGTACTTC